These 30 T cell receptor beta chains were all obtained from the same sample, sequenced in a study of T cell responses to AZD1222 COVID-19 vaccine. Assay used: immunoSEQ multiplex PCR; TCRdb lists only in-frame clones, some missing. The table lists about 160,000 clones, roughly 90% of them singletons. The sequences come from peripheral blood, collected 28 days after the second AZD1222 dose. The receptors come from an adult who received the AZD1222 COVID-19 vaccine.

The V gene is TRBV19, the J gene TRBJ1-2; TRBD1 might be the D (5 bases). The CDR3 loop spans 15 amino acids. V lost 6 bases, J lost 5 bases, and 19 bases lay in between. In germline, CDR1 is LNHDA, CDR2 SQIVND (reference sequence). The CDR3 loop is CASSPFGRGTYGYTF. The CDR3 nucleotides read TGTGCCAGTAGCCCCTTTGGACGGGGGACTTATGGCTACACCTTC.

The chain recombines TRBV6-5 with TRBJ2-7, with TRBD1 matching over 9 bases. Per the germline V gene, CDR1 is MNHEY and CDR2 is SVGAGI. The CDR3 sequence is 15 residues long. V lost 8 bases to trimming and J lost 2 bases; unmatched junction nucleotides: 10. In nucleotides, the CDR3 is TGTGCCAGCTCACTGTTCGGACAGGGGCCCTACGAGCAGTACTTC. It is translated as CASSLFGQGPYEQYF.

CDR3 protein: CASSSDFNTEAFF. For the CDR3, the DNA is TGTGCCAGCAGCTCTGATTTCAACACTGAAGCTTTCTTT. The chain carries TRBV7-3 and TRBJ1-1; no definite D call. This CDR3 has 13 amino acids. The germline V gene encodes CDR1 SGHTA and CDR2 FQGTGA. V was clipped by 4 bases and J by 2 bases, with 8 bases between them.

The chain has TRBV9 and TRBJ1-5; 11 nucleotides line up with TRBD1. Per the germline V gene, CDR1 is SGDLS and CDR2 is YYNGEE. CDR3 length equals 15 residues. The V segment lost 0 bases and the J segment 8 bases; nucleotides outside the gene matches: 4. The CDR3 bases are TGTGCCAGCAGCGTAGGCGGGACAGGGGGGGAGCCCCAGCATTTT. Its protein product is CASSVGGTGGEPQHF.

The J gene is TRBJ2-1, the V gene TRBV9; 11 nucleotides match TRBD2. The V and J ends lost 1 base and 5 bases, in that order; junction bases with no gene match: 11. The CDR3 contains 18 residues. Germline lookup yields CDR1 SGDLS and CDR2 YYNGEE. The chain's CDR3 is CASSVKRGGLADNNEQFF. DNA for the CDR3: TGTGCCAGCAGCGTAAAGAGAGGGGGACTAGCGGATAACAATGAGCAGTTCTTC.

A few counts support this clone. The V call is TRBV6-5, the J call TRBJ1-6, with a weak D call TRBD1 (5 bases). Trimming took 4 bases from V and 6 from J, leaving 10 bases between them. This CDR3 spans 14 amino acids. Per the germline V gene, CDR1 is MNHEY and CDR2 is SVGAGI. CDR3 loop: CASSSLRGNSPLHF. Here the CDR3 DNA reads TGTGCCAGCAGTTCCCTGAGGGGTAATTCACCCCTCCACTTT.

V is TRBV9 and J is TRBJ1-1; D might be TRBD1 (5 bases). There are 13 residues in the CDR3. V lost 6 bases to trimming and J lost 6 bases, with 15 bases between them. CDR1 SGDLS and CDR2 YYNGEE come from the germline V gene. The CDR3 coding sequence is TGTGCCAGCAACGGGGGAGGACCGCCTGAAGCTTTCTTT. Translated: CASNGGGPPEAFF.

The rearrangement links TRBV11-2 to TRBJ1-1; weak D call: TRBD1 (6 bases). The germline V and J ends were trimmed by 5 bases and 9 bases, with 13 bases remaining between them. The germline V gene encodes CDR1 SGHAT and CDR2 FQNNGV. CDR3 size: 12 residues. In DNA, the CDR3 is TGTGCCAGCAGCCCACAGGGTTCTCAAGCTTTCTTT. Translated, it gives CASSPQGSQAFF. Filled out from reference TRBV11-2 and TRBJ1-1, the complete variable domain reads EAGVAQSPRYKIIEKRQSVAFWCNPISGHATLYWYQQILGQGPKLLIQFQNNGVVDDSQLPKDRFSAERLKGVDSTLKIQPAKLEDSAVYLCASSPQGSQAFFGQGTRLTVV.

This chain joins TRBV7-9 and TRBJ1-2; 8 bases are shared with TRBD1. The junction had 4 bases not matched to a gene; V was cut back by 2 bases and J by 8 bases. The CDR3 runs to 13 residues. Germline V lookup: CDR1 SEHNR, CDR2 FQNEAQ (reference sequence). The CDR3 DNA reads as TGTGCCAGCAGCTTATCAGGGGGCGGAGGCTACACCTTC. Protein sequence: CASSLSGGGGYTF.

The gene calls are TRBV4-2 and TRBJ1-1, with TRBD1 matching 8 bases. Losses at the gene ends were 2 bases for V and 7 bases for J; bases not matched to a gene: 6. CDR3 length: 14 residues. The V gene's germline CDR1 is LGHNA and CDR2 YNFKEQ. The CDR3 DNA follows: TGTGCCAGCAGCCAACTACAGGGGGAGGTTGAAGCTTTCTTT. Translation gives CASSQLQGEVEAFF.

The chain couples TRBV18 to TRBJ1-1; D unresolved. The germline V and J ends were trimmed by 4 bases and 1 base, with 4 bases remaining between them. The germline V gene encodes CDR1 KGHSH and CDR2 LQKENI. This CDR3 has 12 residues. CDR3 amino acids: CASSLGNTEAFF. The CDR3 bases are TGTGCCAGCTCACTGGGGAACACTGAAGCTTTCTTT.

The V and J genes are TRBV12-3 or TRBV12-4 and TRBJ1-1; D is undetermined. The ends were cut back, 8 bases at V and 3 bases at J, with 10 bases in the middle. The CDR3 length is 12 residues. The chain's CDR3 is CASRGGDTEAFF. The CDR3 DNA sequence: TGTGCCAGCCGGGGTGGGGACACTGAAGCTTTCTTT.

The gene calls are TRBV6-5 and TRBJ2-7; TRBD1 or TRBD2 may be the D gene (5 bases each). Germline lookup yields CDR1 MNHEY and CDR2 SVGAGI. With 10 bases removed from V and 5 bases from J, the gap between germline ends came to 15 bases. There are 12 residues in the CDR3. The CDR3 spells CATRGVAHEQYF. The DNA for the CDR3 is TGTGCCACTAGAGGGGTGGCGCACGAGCAGTACTTC.

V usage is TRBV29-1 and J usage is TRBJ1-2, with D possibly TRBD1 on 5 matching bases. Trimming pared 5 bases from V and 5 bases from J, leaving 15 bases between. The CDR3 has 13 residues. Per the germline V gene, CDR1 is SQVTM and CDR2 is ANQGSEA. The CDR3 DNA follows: TGCAGCGTTCTTGAAGGGGCGCGGTATGGCTACACCTTC. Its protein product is CSVLEGARYGYTF.

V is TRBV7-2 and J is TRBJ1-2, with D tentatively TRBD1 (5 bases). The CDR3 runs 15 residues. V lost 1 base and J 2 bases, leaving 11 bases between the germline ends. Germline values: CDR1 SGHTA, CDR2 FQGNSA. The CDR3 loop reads CASSLDGGANYGYTF. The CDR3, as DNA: TGTGCCAGCAGCTTAGACGGAGGGGCGAACTATGGCTACACCTTC.

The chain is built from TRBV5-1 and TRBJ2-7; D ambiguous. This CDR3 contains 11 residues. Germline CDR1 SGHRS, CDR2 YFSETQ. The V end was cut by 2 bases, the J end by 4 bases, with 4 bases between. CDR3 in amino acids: CASSFDYEQYF. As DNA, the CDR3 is TGCGCCAGCAGCTTTGATTACGAGCAGTACTTC.

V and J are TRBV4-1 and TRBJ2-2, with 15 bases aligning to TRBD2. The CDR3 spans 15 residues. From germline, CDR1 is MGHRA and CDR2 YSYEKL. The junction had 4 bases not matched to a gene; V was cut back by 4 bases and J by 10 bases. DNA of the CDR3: TGCGCCAGCAGCCTTAGGACTAGCGGGGGGGCGGAGCTGTTTTTT. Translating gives CASSLRTSGGAELFF.

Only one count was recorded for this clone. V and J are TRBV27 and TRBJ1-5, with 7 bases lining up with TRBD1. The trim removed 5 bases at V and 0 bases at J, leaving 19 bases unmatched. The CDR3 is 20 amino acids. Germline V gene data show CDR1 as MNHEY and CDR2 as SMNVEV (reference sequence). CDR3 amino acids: CASSQRPGTEQTDSNQPQHF. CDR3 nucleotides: TGTGCCAGCAGTCAAAGGCCCGGGACAGAGCAAACTGATAGCAATCAGCCCCAGCATTTT.

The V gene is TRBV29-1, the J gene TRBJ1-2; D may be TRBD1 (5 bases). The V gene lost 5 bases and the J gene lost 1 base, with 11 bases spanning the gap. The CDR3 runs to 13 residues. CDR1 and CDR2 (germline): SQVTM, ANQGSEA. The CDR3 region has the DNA TGCAGCGTTCCTATGGGGCTTAACTATGGCTACACCTTC. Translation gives CSVPMGLNYGYTF. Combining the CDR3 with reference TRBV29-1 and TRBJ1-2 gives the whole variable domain SAVISQKPSRDICQRGTSLTIQCQVDSQVTMMFWYRQQPGQSLTLIATANQGSEATYESGFVIDKFPISRPNLTFSTLTVSNMSPEDSSIYLCSVPMGLNYGYTFGSGTRLTVV.

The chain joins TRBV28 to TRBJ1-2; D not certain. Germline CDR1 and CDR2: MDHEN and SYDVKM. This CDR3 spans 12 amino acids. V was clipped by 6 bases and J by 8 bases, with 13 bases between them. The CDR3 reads CASRSVDRGYTF. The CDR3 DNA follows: TGTGCCAGCAGAAGTGTAGACCGCGGCTACACCTTC.

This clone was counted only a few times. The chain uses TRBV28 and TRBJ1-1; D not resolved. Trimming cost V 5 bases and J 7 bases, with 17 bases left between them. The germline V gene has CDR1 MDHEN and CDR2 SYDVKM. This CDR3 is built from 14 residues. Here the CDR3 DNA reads TGTGCCAGCAGTGTGACACCCGCAACCTATGAAGCTTTCTTT. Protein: CASSVTPATYEAFF.

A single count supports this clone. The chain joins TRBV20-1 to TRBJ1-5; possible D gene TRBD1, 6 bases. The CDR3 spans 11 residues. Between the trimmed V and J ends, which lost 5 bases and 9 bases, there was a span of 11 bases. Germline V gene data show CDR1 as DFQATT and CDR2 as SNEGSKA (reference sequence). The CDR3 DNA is TGCAGTGCTGGGGGCCTAGGGCCCCAGCATTTT. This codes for CSAGGLGPQHF.

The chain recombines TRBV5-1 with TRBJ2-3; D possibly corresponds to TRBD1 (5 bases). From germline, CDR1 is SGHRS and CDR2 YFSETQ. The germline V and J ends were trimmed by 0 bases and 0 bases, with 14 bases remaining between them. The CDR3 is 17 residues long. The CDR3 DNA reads TGCGCCAGCAGCTTGGACTGGGGCGGATCTAGCACAGATACGCAGTATTTT. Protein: CASSLDWGGSSTDTQYF.

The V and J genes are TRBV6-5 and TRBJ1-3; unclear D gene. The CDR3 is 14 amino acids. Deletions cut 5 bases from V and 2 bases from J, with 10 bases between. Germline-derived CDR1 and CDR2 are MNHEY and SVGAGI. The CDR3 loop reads CASSPQYTGNTIYF. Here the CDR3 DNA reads TGTGCCAGCAGTCCCCAGTATACTGGAAACACCATATATTTT.

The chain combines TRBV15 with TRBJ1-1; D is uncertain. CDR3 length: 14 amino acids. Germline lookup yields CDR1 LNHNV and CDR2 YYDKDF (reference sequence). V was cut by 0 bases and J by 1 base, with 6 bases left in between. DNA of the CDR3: TGTGCCACCAGCAGAGATCCCGGGAACACTGAAGCTTTCTTT. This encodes CATSRDPGNTEAFF.

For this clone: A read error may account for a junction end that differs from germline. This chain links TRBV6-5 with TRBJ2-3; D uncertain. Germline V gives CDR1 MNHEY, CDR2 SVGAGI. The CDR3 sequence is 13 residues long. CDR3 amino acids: CASRYSSRDTQYF. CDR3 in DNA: TGTGCCAGCAGATACTCCAGTCGCGATACGCAGTATTTT.

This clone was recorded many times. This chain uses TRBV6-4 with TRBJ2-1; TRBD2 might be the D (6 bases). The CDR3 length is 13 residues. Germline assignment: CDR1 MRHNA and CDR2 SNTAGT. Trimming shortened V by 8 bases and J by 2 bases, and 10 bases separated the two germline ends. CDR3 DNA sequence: TGTGCCAGCGGGTGGGGGGCCTACAATGAGCAGTTCTTC. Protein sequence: CASGWGAYNEQFF.

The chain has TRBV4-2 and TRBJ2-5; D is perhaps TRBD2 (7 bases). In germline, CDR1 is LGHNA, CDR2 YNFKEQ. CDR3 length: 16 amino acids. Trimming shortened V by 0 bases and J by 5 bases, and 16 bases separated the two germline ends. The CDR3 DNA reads TGTGCCAGCAGCCAAGAGGGCAGGACTAGGGGGGAGACCCAGTACTTC. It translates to CASSQEGRTRGETQYF.

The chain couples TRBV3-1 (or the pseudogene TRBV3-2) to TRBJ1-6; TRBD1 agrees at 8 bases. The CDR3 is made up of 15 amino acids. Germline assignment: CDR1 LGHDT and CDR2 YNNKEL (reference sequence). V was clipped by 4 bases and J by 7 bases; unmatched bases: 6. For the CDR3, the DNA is TGTGCCAGCAGCCCCGGACAGGGTGGGAATTCACCCCTCCACTTT. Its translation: CASSPGQGGNSPLHF.

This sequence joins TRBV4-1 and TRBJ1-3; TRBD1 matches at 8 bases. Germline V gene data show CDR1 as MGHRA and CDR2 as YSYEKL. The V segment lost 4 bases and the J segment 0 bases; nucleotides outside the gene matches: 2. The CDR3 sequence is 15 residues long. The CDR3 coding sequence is TGCGCCAGCAGCCGAACAGGGGGCTCTGGAAACACCATATATTTT. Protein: CASSRTGGSGNTIYF.